This is a list of T cell receptor beta chains from one sample in a study of identical twins. TCRdb processed the 5' RACE reads anew with MiXCR; each CDR3 protein has one entry. The sample lists 1.5 million to 2 million distinct CDR3 sequences, around a third occurring once. The sequencing input was cord blood. The receptor set was obtained from a newborn girl in good health. Each CDR3 is given with its conserved first and last residue. The D gene is left open where the match is weak. Not all rows give a size; the values are once, few, many and, for expanded clones, a class.

>-|TRBJ2-7|-|TRBV6-5
TGTGCCAGCAGGTTCTCCTCGGGGAGCTCCTACGAGCAGTACTTC
CASRFSSGSSYEQYF
>few|TRBJ1-5|-|TRBV27
TGTGCCAGCAGTTCTAGCAGTCAGCCCCAGCATTTT
CASSSSSQPQHF
>few|TRBJ2-7|TRBD2|TRBV5-1
TGCGCCAGCAGCTGGGGGACTAGCGTCCCCTACGAGCAGTACTTC
CASSWGTSVPYEQYF
>-|TRBJ1-2|TRBD1|TRBV13
TGTGCCAGCAGCCCAAGGGACAGGGGTTTCTATGGCTACACCTTC
CASSPRDRGFYGYTF
>-|TRBJ2-2|-|TRBV16
TGTGCCAGCAGCCAATCGCCAACCCTAATTCTGTACAGGGAGCTGTTTTTT
CASSQSPTLILYRELFF
>many|TRBJ2-5|-|TRBV20-1
TGCAGTGCACCCCGTGAGACCCAGTACTTC
CSAPRETQYF
>once|TRBJ1-2|-|TRBV5-4
TGTGCCAGCAGCCCGCCGGGACAAGATGGCTACACCTTC
CASSPPGQDGYTF
>-|TRBJ2-7|-|TRBV7-9
TGTGCCAGCAGCTTGGGCGGGACTTTCGACTACGAGCAGTACTTC
CASSLGGTFDYEQYF
>few|TRBJ2-3|TRBD2|TRBV10-3
TGTGCCACCAAAACTAGCGGGGCAGGAGATACGCAGTATTTT
CATKTSGAGDTQYF
>-|TRBJ2-2|-|TRBV13
TGTGCTAGCAGCTTAGGCCTGGGGGCCGGGGAGCTGTTTTTT
CASSLGLGAGELFF
>few|TRBJ2-7|-|TRBV4-2
TGTGCCAGCAGCCAAGTAAATTTTGGTGAGCAGTACTTC
CASSQVNFGEQYF
>-|TRBJ1-4|-|TRBV7-2
TGTGCCAGCAGCGGGCAGAGTAATGAAAAACTGTTTTTT
CASSGQSNEKLFF
>few|TRBJ2-4|TRBD2|TRBV7-2
TGTGCCAGCAGCTTCCCGACTAGCGGGAGGGAAAACATTCAGTACTTC
CASSFPTSGRENIQYF
>-|TRBJ2-3|-|TRBV7-8
TGTGCCAGCAGCTCTGCCTCAAACAGGGACCCCACAGATACGCAGTATTTT
CASSSASNRDPTDTQYF
>-|TRBJ1-1|-|TRBV5-1
TGCGCCAGCAGCTCTGACGGTGCTGAAGCTTTCTTT
CASSSDGAEAFF
>-|TRBJ2-7|TRBD2|TRBV20-1
TGCAGCGCCACACTAGCGGGTCCCTACAATGAGCAGTACTTC
CSATLAGPYNEQYF
>many|TRBJ2-1|TRBD2|TRBV20-1
TGCAGTGCTTTAGCGGGAGGGGCCTACAATGAGCAGTTCTTC
CSALAGGAYNEQFF
>many|TRBJ2-3|TRBD2|TRBV28
TGTGCCAGCAGTTTCCTAGCGGGAGTAGCAGATACGCAGTATTTT
CASSFLAGVADTQYF
>few|TRBJ2-1|TRBD2|TRBV9
TGTGCCAGCAGCGGACTAGCGGGAGTATTGGGTGAGCAGTTCTTC
CASSGLAGVLGEQFF
>few|TRBJ1-6|TRBD1|TRBV10-3
TGTGCCATCAGGCTGACAGGGACTGGTAATTCACCCCTCCACTTT
CAIRLTGTGNSPLHF
>few|TRBJ2-5|TRBD2|TRBV10-2
TGCGCCAGCAGTGATGTAGCGGGGGGGCTAGAGACCCAGTACTTC
CASSDVAGGLETQYF
>few|TRBJ2-7|-|TRBV4-1
TGCGCCAGCAGCCAAGCAATTGCGGGCTACGAGCAGTACTTC
CASSQAIAGYEQYF
>-|TRBJ2-2|-|TRBV27
TGTGCCAGCAGTCCGCTCGTGGGCGGGGAGCTGTTTTTT
CASSPLVGGELFF
>-|TRBJ2-3|-|TRBV21-1
TGTGCCAGCAGCAAAGCGCGCGGGAGCACAGATACGCGGTATTTT
CASSKARGSTDTRYF
>-|TRBJ2-7|-|TRBV28
TGTGCCAGCAGTCCCCCAAACAGCCCCTACGAGCAGTACTTC
CASSPPNSPYEQYF
>few|TRBJ2-1|-|TRBV20-1
TGCAGTGGTGAGACTAGGATCGATGAGCAGTTCTTC
CSGETRIDEQFF
>few|TRBJ2-7|-|TRBV5-6
TGTGCCAGCAGCCTAACCGACATAATTTACGAGCAGTACTTC
CASSLTDIIYEQYF
>-|TRBJ1-2|-|TRBV13
TGTGCCAGCAGCTTCCCAGATACGTATGGCTACACCTTC
CASSFPDTYGYTF
>few|TRBJ1-6|-|TRBV28
TGTGCCAGCAGTCCATCTGAGGGCACAGGTTCACCCCTCCACTTT
CASSPSEGTGSPLHF
>-|TRBJ1-6|-|TRBV4-2
TGTGCCAGCAGCCAAGATGAGCATTCACCCCTCCACTTT
CASSQDEHSPLHF
>few|TRBJ2-1|TRBD2|TRBV20-1
TGCAGTGCTAGACCTCCTATGGTTAGCGGGAGGGCTTGGGAGCAGTTCTTC
CSARPPMVSGRAWEQFF
>-|TRBJ1-4|-|TRBV5-1
TGCGCCAGCAGCTTGGACAGTGGAAATGAAAAACTGTTTTTT
CASSLDSGNEKLFF
>few|TRBJ2-5|-|TRBV7-2
TGTGCCAGCAGCTTATTCGGAGGACTTTACCTACAAGAGACCCAGTACTTC
CASSLFGGLYLQETQYF
>-|TRBJ2-1|-|TRBV10-3
TGTGCCATCAGTGTCGGAGCCCCCAATGAGCAGTTCTTC
CAISVGAPNEQFF
>many|TRBJ1-2|-|TRBV3-1
TGTGCCAGCAGCCAACATTGGGGACCCTATGGCTACACCTTC
CASSQHWGPYGYTF
>-|TRBJ2-5|TRBD1|TRBV18
TGTGCCAGCTCACCATTAGGGGGCAATGAGCAGTACTTC
CASSPLGGNEQYF
>-|TRBJ2-1|-|TRBV20-1
TGCAGTGCTAGTCGGCGGGGGCCAAACAATGAGCAGTTCTTC
CSASRRGPNNEQFF
>-|TRBJ1-2|-|TRBV20-1
TGCAGTGCTCCAGGCAGGGAAGGCGATGGCTACACCTTC
CSAPGREGDGYTF
>-|TRBJ2-3|TRBD1|TRBV5-1
TGCGCCAGCAGCTTGGGGGACAGGGTACAGTATTTT
CASSLGDRVQYF
>-|TRBJ1-4|-|TRBV25-1
TGTGCCAGCAGTGAGCGGGACACCCCTAATGAAAAACTGTTTTTT
CASSERDTPNEKLFF
>-|TRBJ2-5|-|TRBV16
TGTGCCAGCAGCCAATCTAGCGATAAGCAGTACTTC
CASSQSSDKQYF
>few|TRBJ2-1|TRBD2|TRBV2
TGTGCCAGCAGTCTCCTAGCGGAGGTCGATGAGCAGTTCTTC
CASSLLAEVDEQFF
>few|TRBJ2-3|TRBD2|TRBV28
TGTGCCAGCAGCTCCACTAGCGGGAGAATCGATACGCAGTATTTT
CASSSTSGRIDTQYF